The clone carrying this TCR beta chain was counted many times. No antigen is known for it. For TCR beta, libraries came from iRepertoire HTBI primers and Arm-PCR of CDR3 regions. TCRdb re-called the multiplex PCR reads with MiXCR, one entry per CDR3 protein. The sample lists about 240,000 distinct CDR3 sequences, around 20% occurring once. The data were taken from a study of regulatory T cells in long-lasting Graves disease. J gave up 4 bases and V 5 bases, and 7 bases lay outside the gene matches. Per germline, CDR1 SEHNR and CDR2 FQNEAQ (reference sequence). There are 14 residues in the CDR3. The time point denotes: newly diagnosed GD, antithyroid drugs for less than 3 months. PBMC-derived RNA was used for the TCR library. Staff drew roughly 9 milliliters of peripheral blood into EDTA tubes. Study results and limitations: Segments TRBV28, TRBJ1-2 and TRBJ2-5 showed preferential usage in persistent disease.

The chain combines TRBV7-9 with TRBJ1-2, with TRBD1 identical over 7 bases. The source material was peripheral blood mononuclear cells (PBMCs), sampled at new diagnosis, from a patient treated with antithyroid drugs. The TCR comes from a female donor with Graves disease. CDR3: CASSVENRGYGYTF. The CDR3 DNA reads TGTGCCAGCAGCGTGGAGAACAGGGGCTATGGCTACACCTTC.